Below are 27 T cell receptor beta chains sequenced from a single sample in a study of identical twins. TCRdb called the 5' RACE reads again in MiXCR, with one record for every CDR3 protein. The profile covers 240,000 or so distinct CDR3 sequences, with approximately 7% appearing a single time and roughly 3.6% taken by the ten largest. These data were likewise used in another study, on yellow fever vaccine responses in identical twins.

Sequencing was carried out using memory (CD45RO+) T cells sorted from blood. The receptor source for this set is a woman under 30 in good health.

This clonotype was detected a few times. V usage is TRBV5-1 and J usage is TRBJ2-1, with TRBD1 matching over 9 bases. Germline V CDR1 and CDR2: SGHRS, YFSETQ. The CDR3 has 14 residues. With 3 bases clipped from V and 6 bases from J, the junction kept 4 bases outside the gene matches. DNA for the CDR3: TGCGCCAGCAGCTGGACAGGGGAGGGCAATGAGCAGTTCTTC. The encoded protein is CASSWTGEGNEQFF.

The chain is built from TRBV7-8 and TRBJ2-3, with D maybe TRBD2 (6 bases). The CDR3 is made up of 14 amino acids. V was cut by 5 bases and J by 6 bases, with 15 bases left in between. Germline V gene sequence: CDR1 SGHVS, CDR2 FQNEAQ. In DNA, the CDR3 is TGTGCCAGCAGCGGCACGCGGGGAGCGGATACGCAGTATTTT. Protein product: CASSGTRGADTQYF.

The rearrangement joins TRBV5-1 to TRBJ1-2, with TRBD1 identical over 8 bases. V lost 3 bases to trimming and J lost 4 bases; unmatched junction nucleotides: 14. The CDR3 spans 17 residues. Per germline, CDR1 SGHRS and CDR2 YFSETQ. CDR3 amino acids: CASSSWTWTGILYGYTF. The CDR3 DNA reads TGCGCCAGCAGCTCTTGGACCTGGACAGGGATCCTCTATGGCTACACCTTC.

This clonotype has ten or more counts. In DNA form, the CDR3 reads TGTGCCAGCCGACGCGGGCCAGCGAATTCACCCCTCCACTTT. Translating gives CASRRGPANSPLHF. The chain couples TRBV12-3 or TRBV12-4 to TRBJ1-6; D unresolved. V dropped 8 bases and J dropped 7 bases, with 15 bases sitting between them. The CDR3 length is 14 residues.

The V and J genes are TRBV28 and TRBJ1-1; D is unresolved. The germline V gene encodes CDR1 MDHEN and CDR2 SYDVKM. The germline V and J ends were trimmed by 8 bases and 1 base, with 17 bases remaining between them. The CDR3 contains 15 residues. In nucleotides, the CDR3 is TGTGCCAGCCCCCCGCTCCGGATGACGAACACTGAAGCTTTCTTT. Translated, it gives CASPPLRMTNTEAFF.

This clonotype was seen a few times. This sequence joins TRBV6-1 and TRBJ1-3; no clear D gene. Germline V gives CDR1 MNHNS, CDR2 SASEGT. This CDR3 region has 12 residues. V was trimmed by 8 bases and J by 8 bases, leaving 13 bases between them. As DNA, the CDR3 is TGTGCCAGCGACTCGGATGGGGACACCATATATTTT. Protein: CASDSDGDTIYF.

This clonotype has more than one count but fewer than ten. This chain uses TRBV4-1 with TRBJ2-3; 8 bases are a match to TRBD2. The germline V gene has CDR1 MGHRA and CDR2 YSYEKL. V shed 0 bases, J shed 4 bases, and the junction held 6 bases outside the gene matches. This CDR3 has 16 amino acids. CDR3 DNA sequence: TGCGCCAGCAGCCAAGACCCCCGAGCGGGAGCAGATACGCAGTATTTT. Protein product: CASSQDPRAGADTQYF.

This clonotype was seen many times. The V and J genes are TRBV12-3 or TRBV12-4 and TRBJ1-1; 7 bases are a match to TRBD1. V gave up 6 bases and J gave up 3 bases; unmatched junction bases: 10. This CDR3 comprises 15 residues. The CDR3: CASRRRRGLYTEAFF. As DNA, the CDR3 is TGTGCCAGCAGGCGGAGAAGGGGGCTGTACACTGAAGCTTTCTTT.

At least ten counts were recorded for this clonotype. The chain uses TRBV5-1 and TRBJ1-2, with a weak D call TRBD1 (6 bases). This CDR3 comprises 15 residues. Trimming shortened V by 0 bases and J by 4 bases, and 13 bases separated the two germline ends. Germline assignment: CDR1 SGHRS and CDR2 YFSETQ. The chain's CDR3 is CASSLVRGPSYGYTF. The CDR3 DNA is TGCGCCAGCAGCTTGGTTCGGGGGCCCAGCTATGGCTACACCTTC.

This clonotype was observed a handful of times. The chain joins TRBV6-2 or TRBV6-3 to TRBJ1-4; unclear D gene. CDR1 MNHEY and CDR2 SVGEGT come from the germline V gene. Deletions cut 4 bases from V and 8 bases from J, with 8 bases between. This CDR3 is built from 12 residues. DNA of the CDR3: TGTGCCAGCAGTTCGACGGTAGAAAAACTGTTTTTT. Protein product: CASSSTVEKLFF.

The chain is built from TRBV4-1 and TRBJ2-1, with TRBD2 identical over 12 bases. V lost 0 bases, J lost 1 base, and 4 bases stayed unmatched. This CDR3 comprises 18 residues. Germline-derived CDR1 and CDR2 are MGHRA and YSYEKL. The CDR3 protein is CASSQDLAGGPSYNEQFF. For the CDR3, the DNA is TGCGCCAGCAGCCAAGATCTAGCGGGAGGGCCGTCCTACAATGAGCAGTTCTTC.

The CDR3 sequence: CASSDSAGAGGSPLHF. CDR3 coding DNA: TGTGCCAGCAGTGACTCTGCAGGGGCCGGGGGTTCACCCCTCCACTTT. The chain recombines TRBV6-4 with TRBJ1-6; perhaps TRBD1 as D (6 bases). Germline assignment: CDR1 MRHNA and CDR2 SNTAGT. The CDR3 is made up of 16 amino acids. V shed 0 bases and J shed 9 bases, with 15 bases lying between them.

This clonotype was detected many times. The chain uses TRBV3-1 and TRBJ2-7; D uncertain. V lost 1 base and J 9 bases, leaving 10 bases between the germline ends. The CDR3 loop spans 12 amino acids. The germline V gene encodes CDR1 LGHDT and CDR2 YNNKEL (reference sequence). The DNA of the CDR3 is TGTGCCAGCAGCCAAGGAGTTTCCGCGCAGTACTTC. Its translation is CASSQGVSAQYF.

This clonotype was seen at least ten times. The DNA for the CDR3 is TGTGCCAGCAGTTTTAATCTGGCTAGCGATGAGCAGTTCTTC. This gives the protein CASSFNLASDEQFF. The chain has TRBV12-3 or TRBV12-4 and TRBJ2-1; maybe TRBD2 (6 bases). The CDR3 runs 14 residues. V was pared by 3 bases and J by 8 bases, with 14 bases between.

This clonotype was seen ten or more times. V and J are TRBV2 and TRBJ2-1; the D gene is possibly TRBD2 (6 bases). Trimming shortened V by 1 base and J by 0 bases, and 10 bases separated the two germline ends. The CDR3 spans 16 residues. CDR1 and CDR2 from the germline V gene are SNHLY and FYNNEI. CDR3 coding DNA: TGTGCCAGCAGTGAAGGGGGGGTGCCCTCCTACAATGAGCAGTTCTTC. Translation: CASSEGGVPSYNEQFF.

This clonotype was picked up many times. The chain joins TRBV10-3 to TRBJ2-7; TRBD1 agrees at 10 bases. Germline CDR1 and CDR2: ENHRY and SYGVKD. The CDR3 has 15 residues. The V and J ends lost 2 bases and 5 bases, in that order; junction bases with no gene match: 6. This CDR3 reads CAISEEGTGDDEQYV. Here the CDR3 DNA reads TGTGCCATCAGTGAGGAGGGGACAGGGGACGACGAGCAGTACGTC.

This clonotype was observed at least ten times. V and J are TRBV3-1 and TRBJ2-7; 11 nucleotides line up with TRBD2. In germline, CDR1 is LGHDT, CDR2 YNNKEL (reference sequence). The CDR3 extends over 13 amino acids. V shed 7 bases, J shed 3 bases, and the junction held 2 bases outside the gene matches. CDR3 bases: TGTGCCAGCAAACTAGCGGGAGACTACGAGCAGTACTTC. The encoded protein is CASKLAGDYEQYF.

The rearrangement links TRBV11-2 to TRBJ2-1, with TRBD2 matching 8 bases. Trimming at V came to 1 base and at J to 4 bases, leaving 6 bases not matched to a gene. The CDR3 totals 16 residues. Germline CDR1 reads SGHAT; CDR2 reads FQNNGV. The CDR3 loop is CASSLVLSSGYNEQFF. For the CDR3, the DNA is TGTGCCAGCAGCTTAGTCCTGTCTAGCGGGTACAATGAGCAGTTCTTC. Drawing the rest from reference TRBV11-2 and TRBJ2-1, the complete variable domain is EAGVAQSPRYKIIEKRQSVAFWCNPISGHATLYWYQQILGQGPKLLIQFQNNGVVDDSQLPKDRFSAERLKGVDSTLKIQPAKLEDSAVYLCASSLVLSSGYNEQFFGPGTRLTVL.

CDR3 sequence reads: CASSLVYRNTEAFF. CDR3 coding DNA: TGTGCCAGCAGTTTAGTTTATAGGAACACTGAAGCTTTCTTT. V gene TRBV28 combines with J gene TRBJ1-1; D call uncertain. The V gene lost 2 bases and the J gene lost 1 base, with 8 bases spanning the gap. The CDR3 runs to 14 residues. The germline V gene has CDR1 MDHEN and CDR2 SYDVKM.

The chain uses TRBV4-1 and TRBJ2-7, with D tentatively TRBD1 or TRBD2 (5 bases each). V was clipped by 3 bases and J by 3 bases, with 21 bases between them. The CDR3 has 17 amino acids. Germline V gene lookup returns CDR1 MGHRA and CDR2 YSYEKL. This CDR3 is CASSQGLGTPEGYEQYF. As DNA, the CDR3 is TGCGCCAGCAGCCAGGGTTTGGGGACCCCCGAGGGCTACGAGCAGTACTTC.

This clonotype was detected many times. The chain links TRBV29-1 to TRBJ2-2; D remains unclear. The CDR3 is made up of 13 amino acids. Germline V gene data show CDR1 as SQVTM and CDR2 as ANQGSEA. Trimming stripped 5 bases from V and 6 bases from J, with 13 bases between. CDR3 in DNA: TGCAGCGTTTTCCTGTTTGACTCCGGGGAGCTGTTTTTT. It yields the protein CSVFLFDSGELFF.

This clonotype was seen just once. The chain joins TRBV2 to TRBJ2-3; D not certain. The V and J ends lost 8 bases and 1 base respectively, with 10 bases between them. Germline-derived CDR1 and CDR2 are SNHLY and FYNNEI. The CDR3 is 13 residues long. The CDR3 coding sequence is TGTGCCAGCCGTTTTAGGGGCACAGATACGCAGTATTTT. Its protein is CASRFRGTDTQYF.

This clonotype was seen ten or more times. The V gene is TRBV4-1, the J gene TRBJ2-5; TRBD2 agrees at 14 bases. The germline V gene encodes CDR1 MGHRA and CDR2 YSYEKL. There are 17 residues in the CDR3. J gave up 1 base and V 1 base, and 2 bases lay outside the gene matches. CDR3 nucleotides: TGCGCCAGCAGCCAAGCCGGACTAGCGGGGGGCCAAGAGACCCAGTACTTC. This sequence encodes CASSQAGLAGGQETQYF.

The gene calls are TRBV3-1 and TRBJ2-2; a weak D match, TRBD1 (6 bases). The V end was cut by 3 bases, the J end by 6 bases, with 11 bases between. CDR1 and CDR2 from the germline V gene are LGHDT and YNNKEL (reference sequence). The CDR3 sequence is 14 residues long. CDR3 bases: TGTGCCAGCAGCCAGTACAGGGCGGCCGGGGAGCTGTTTTTT. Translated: CASSQYRAAGELFF.

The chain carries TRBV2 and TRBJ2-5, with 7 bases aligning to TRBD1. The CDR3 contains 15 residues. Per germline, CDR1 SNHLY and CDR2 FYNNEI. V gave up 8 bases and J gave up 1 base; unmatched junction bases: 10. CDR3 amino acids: CASLRTGDFQETQYF. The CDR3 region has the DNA TGTGCCAGCCTAAGGACAGGAGACTTCCAAGAGACCCAGTACTTC. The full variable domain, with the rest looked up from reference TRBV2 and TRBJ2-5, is EPEVTQTPSHQVTQMGQEVILRCVPISNHLYFYWYRQILGQKVEFLVSFYNNEISEKSEIFDDQFSVERPDGSNFTLKIRSTKLEDSAMYFCASLRTGDFQETQYFGPGTRLLVL.

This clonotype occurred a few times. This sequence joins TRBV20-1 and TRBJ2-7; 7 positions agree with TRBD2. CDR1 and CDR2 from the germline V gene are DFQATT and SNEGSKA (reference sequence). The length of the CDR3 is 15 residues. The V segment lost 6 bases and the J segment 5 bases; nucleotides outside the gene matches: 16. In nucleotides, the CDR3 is TGCAGTGCGGCGCGGGGAGCGGGATACGTCGACGAGCAGTACTTC. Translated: CSAARGAGYVDEQYF.

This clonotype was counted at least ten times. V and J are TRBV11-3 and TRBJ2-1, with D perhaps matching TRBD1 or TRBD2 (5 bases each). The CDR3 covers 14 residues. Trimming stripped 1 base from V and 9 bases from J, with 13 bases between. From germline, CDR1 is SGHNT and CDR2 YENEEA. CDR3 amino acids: CASSLVRGAAEQFF. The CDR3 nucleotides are TGTGCCAGCAGCTTAGTGCGAGGGGCCGCTGAGCAGTTCTTC.